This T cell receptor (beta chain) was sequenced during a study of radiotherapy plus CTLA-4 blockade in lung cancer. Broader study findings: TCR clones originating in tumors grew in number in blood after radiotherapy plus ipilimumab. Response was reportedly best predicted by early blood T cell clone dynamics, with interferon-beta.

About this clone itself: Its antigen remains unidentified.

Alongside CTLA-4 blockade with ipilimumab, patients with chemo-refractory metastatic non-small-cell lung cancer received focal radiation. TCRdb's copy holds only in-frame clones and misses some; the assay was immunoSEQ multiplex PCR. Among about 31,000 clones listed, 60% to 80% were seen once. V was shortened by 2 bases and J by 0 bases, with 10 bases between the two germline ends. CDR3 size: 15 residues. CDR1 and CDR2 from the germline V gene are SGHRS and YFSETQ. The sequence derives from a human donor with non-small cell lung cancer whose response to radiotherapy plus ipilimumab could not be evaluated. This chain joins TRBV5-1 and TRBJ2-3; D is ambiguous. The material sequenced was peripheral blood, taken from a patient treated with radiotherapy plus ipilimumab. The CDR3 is CASSFSEASTDTQYF. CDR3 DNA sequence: TGCGCCAGCAGCTTTTCAGAGGCTAGCACAGATACGCAGTATTTT.